The present entry profiles one T cell receptor (beta chain) with its context. The antigen is not known. The CDR3 length is 13 residues. V lost 5 bases to trimming and J lost 11 bases, with 18 bases between them. Looked up from germline, CDR1 is MDHEN and CDR2 is SYDVKM. These data are taken from a study of cytomegalovirus exposure and HLA in healthy donors. On the study more broadly: Unique TCR beta sequences numbering 95 million to 130 million came from approximately 180 million T cells in an earlier analysis. Whole-study findings and limits: The study labeled more than 150 TCR beta chains cytomegalovirus-associated.

PCR was performed using 60 Vbeta and 13 Jbeta primers. As handled by the study authors: Unique TCR beta chains numbered roughly 80 million in a later analysis, with roughly 10 million shared. Sequencing used immunoSEQ multiplex PCR; TCRdb keeps in-frame clones, though not all of them. Clone size and the V and J calls come from that table; the DNA yielded D and trimming. The repertoire holds 150,000 to 200,000 clones, 76% seen once, with 2.5% to 3.5% in the top ten. The rearrangement links TRBV28 to TRBJ1-1; TRBD1 might be the D (6 bases). This sequence was found in a male donor in good health and CMV-seronegative. Sequencing was carried out using PBMCs. The CDR3 here is CASSPLFTGWAFF. The CDR3 region has the DNA TGTGCCAGCAGTCCGCTATTTACAGGGTGGGCTTTCTTT.